The 20 T cell receptor beta chains reported below all come from one sample, sequenced in a study of cytomegalovirus exposure and HLA in healthy donors. PCR involved 60 Vbeta and 13 Jbeta primers. Generated by immunoSEQ multiplex PCR, the TCRdb table keeps only in-frame clones and is missing some. The sample includes about 200,000 clones, 80% to 85% seen only once; the top ten take approximately 0.71%. Sample: PBMCs. The receptors were sampled from a boy aged 2 to 9 in good health and CMV-seronegative.

The gene calls are TRBV6-5 and TRBJ1-2; 9 bases match TRBD1. Germline V gene data show CDR1 as MNHEY and CDR2 as SVGAGI. J lost 6 bases, V lost 2 bases, and 10 bases had no gene match. The CDR3 has 16 residues. CDR3 nucleotides: TGTGCCAGCAGTTACGCCTCTTGGACAGGGGCGGATGGCTACACCTTC. This gives the protein CASSYASWTGADGYTF.

V gene TRBV5-4 combines with J gene TRBJ1-2, with 7 bases matching TRBD1. Germline V gives CDR1 SGHNT, CDR2 YYREEE (reference sequence). Unmatched junction bases numbered 9, after V lost 4 bases and J lost 3 bases. This CDR3 comprises 15 residues. The CDR3 nucleotides are TGTGCCAGCAGCCCATCGACAGGGTGGGACTATGGCTACACCTTC. Its translation: CASSPSTGWDYGYTF.

The rearrangement links TRBV10-3 to TRBJ2-7; TRBD2 matches 9 bases. V lost 0 bases to trimming and J lost 0 bases; unmatched junction nucleotides: 9. This CDR3 spans 18 amino acids. CDR1 ENHRY and CDR2 SYGVKD come from the germline V gene. Written as DNA, the CDR3 is TGTGCCATCAGTGAGTCAGGCGTTCTAGCGGGAAACTCCTACGAGCAGTACTTC. This gives the protein CAISESGVLAGNSYEQYF.

CDR3 coding DNA: TGCAGCGTTGGACTCGCACGCTACGAGCAGTACTTC. It specifies CSVGLARYEQYF. The chain links TRBV29-1 to TRBJ2-7; D gene ambiguous. The germline V gene has CDR1 SQVTM and CDR2 ANQGSEA. This CDR3 has 12 residues. With 4 bases removed from V and 3 bases from J, the gap between germline ends came to 10 bases.

The CDR3 loop is CASSIGRGRYGYTF. The CDR3 DNA sequence: TGTGCCAGTAGTATAGGAAGGGGCCGCTATGGCTACACCTTC. The chain links TRBV19 to TRBJ1-2; D might be TRBD1 (5 bases). Trimming left V 1 base short and J 4 bases short, with 10 bases between. CDR1 and CDR2 from the germline V gene are LNHDA and SQIVND (reference sequence). The CDR3 covers 14 residues. Complete variable domain (other parts from reference TRBV19 and TRBJ1-2): DGGITQSPKYLFRKEGQNVTLSCEQNLNHDAMYWYRQDPGQGLRLIYYSQIVNDFQKGDIAEGYSVSREKKESFPLTVTSAQKNPTAFYLCASSIGRGRYGYTFGSGTRLTVV.

This clone has only a few counts. The genes are TRBV14 and TRBJ2-3, with 7 nucleotides matching TRBD1. The V gene end was trimmed by 4 bases and the J gene end by 0 bases; junction bases not matched to a gene: 7. Per germline, CDR1 SGHDN and CDR2 FVKESK. The CDR3 extends over 16 amino acids. In nucleotides, the CDR3 is TGTGCCAGCAGCCCCTGGGACAGATCTAGCACAGATACGCAGTATTTT. Amino acid sequence: CASSPWDRSSTDTQYF. Full variable domain (missing parts from reference TRBV14 and TRBJ2-3): EAGVTQFPSHSVIEKGQTVTLRCDPISGHDNLYWYRRVMGKEIKFLLHFVKESKQDESGMPNNRFLAERTGGTYSTLKVQPAELEDSGVYFCASSPWDRSSTDTQYFGPGTRLTVL.

The chain employs TRBV27 and TRBJ1-1, with D maybe TRBD1 (5 bases). The CDR3 has 14 residues. V gave up 5 bases and J gave up 2 bases, with 12 bases separating them. Germline assignment: CDR1 MNHEY and CDR2 SMNVEV (reference sequence). This chain's CDR3 is CASSGWGGNTEAFF. In DNA form, the CDR3 reads TGTGCCAGCAGTGGGTGGGGCGGCAACACTGAAGCTTTCTTT.

This clone was observed a single time. The rearrangement links TRBV6-6 to TRBJ1-3; TRBD1 is a possible D gene (6 bases). Per the germline V gene, CDR1 is MNHNY and CDR2 is SVGAGI (reference sequence). The V and J ends lost 4 bases and 1 base respectively, with 14 bases between them. This CDR3 comprises 16 residues. The CDR3 loop reads CASSSPGTPSGNTIYF. The CDR3 DNA is TGTGCCAGCAGTTCCCCCGGGACACCATCTGGAAACACCATATATTTT.

The rearrangement joins TRBV27 to TRBJ2-7; 7 bases agree with TRBD1. The CDR3 is 14 residues long. Per the germline V gene, CDR1 is MNHEY and CDR2 is SMNVEV (reference sequence). The ends lost 6 bases at V and 5 bases at J; junction bases unmatched: 10. The CDR3 bases are TGTGCCAGCAGCCGGGACAGTCCTACTAACGAGCAGTACTTC. Translated, it gives CASSRDSPTNEQYF.

V gene TRBV10-3 combines with J gene TRBJ2-3; TRBD1 agrees at 8 bases. CDR1 is ENHRY and CDR2 is SYGVKD in the germline V gene. Trimming removed 10 bases from V and 0 bases from J; junction bases left unmatched: 9. The CDR3 totals 15 residues. The CDR3 DNA follows: TGTGCCACCGGACAGGGTAGGGGAAGCACAGATACGCAGTATTTT. Its translation is CATGQGRGSTDTQYF.

This chain joins TRBV29-1 and TRBJ2-7, with D tentatively TRBD1 (6 bases). The CDR3 is made up of 16 amino acids. CDR1 and CDR2 from the germline V gene are SQVTM and ANQGSEA. V gave up 2 bases and J gave up 3 bases, with 20 bases separating them. CDR3 protein: CSVERPQGPPHYEQYF. In DNA, the CDR3 is TGCAGCGTTGAAAGACCTCAGGGGCCCCCACACTACGAGCAGTACTTC.

The table lists this clone with a count of one. The gene calls are TRBV20-1 and TRBJ1-2; possible D gene TRBD1, 5 bases. CDR1 is DFQATT and CDR2 is SNEGSKA in the germline V gene (reference sequence). V shed 4 bases and J shed 6 bases, with 9 bases lying between them. The CDR3 has 11 amino acids. The CDR3 region is CSAIGADGYTF. The DNA for the CDR3 is TGCAGTGCTATAGGGGCCGATGGCTACACCTTC.

This chain links TRBV6-5 with TRBJ1-2; D perhaps matches TRBD1 (5 bases). Trimming removed 2 bases from V and 4 bases from J, with 8 bases in between. From germline, CDR1 is MNHEY and CDR2 SVGAGI. This CDR3 spans 13 amino acids. CDR3 sequence reads: CASSYRGGYGYTF. CDR3 coding DNA: TGTGCCAGCAGTTACAGGGGCGGCTATGGCTACACCTTC.

The chain couples TRBV25-1 to TRBJ2-7, with 9 nucleotides matching TRBD2. CDR3 size: 16 residues. After removal of 0 bases from V and 5 bases from J, the junction contained 8 bases not matched to a gene. Germline-derived CDR1 and CDR2 are MGHDK and SYGVNS. The CDR3 here is CASSEYGLAGYHEQYF. DNA of the CDR3: TGTGCCAGCAGTGAATATGGGCTAGCGGGATACCACGAGCAGTACTTC.

Only a few counts were recorded for this clone. The CDR3 spells CASSLASSGGREQYF. The CDR3 DNA follows: TGTGCCAGCAGCTTGGCGTCTAGCGGGGGACGGGAGCAGTACTTC. This chain links TRBV5-4 with TRBJ2-7; 10 bases align to TRBD2. CDR3 length: 15 residues. From germline, CDR1 is SGHNT and CDR2 YYREEE (reference sequence). V lost 0 bases, J lost 7 bases, and 7 bases stayed unmatched.

V and J are TRBV7-6 and TRBJ2-1; a possible D gene is TRBD2 (7 bases). The V gene lost 1 base and the J gene lost 0 bases, with 16 bases spanning the gap. The V gene's germline CDR1 is SGHVS and CDR2 FNYEAQ. The CDR3 has 18 residues. The chain's CDR3 is CASSLVWGGLSSYNEQFF. In DNA form, the CDR3 reads TGTGCCAGCAGCTTAGTCTGGGGGGGCCTCAGCTCCTACAATGAGCAGTTCTTC.

The V call is TRBV9, the J call TRBJ2-5, with 9 bases matching TRBD1. The germline V gene has CDR1 SGDLS and CDR2 YYNGEE. CDR3 size: 15 residues. Trimming cost V 3 bases and J 2 bases; bases outside gene matches: 5. DNA of the CDR3: TGTGCCAGCAGCGCCTGGACAGGGGCACAAGAGACCCAGTACTTC. Its protein is CASSAWTGAQETQYF.

V usage is TRBV7-2 and J usage is TRBJ2-5; 14 bases are shared with TRBD2. The CDR3 length is 17 residues. Trimming at V came to 3 bases and at J to 5 bases, leaving 8 bases not matched to a gene. CDR1 is SGHTA, CDR2 FQGNSA, per germline. The CDR3, as DNA: TGTGCCAGCAGCTTGGTCGGACTAGCGGGAGGCCTGGAGACCCAGTACTTC. Amino acids: CASSLVGLAGGLETQYF.

This clone appeared a single time. The chain couples TRBV9 to TRBJ2-5; D might be TRBD1 (5 bases). The V end lost 5 bases, the J end lost 4 bases, and 6 bases lay between the germline ends. The CDR3 length is 11 residues. Germline-derived CDR1 and CDR2 are SGDLS and YYNGEE. Here the CDR3 reads CASSTGETQYF. CDR3 DNA: TGTGCCAGCAGTACAGGAGAGACCCAGTACTTC.

This clone was observed a few times. The chain carries TRBV27 and TRBJ1-2, with D possibly being TRBD1 (6 bases). This CDR3 has 14 amino acids. V gave up 8 bases and J gave up 4 bases, with 17 bases separating them. Per germline, CDR1 MNHEY and CDR2 SMNVEV (reference sequence). The chain's CDR3 is CASGPLQGTYGYTF. In DNA, the CDR3 is TGTGCCAGCGGCCCGTTGCAGGGGACCTATGGCTACACCTTC.